The 16 T cell receptor beta chains below come from one sample, sequenced in a study of blood T cell repertoires in COVID-19. TCRdb keeps only in-frame clones here, not all; method: immunoSEQ multiplex PCR. The sample yields approximately 170,000 clones, 65% to 90% seen once. Sequencing input: peripheral blood. These receptors came from a man aged 50-59 years with active or convalescent COVID-19.

J is TRBJ1-2 and V is TRBV28, with D hard to call. The V gene's germline CDR1 is MDHEN and CDR2 SYDVKM. The CDR3 contains 15 residues. V was shortened by 8 bases and J by 2 bases, with 18 bases between the two germline ends. The CDR3: CASRPSAGWNYGYTF. CDR3 in DNA: TGTGCCAGCCGACCCTCGGCGGGATGGAACTATGGCTACACCTTC.

V is TRBV18 and J is TRBJ2-1; 7 bases map to TRBD2. Trimming at V came to 2 bases and at J to 0 bases, leaving 7 bases not matched to a gene. This CDR3 has 17 residues. Germline CDR1 is KGHSH and CDR2 is LQKENI. The CDR3 reads CASSPRMASGSYNEQFF. CDR3 nucleotides: TGTGCCAGCTCACCAAGAATGGCTAGCGGCTCCTACAATGAGCAGTTCTTC.

CDR3 sequence reads: CASSVELSGNTIYF. The CDR3 coding sequence is TGTGCCAGCAGCGTAGAACTCTCTGGAAACACCATATATTTT. This chain joins TRBV9 and TRBJ1-3; unclear D gene. Germline V gene lookup returns CDR1 SGDLS and CDR2 YYNGEE. The CDR3 loop spans 14 amino acids. Between the trimmed V and J ends, which lost 0 bases and 0 bases, there was a span of 4 bases.

With regard to this clone: Other DNA sequences from this sample encode an identical CDR3 as well. V gene TRBV6-6 combines with J gene TRBJ2-1, with D maybe TRBD2 (6 bases). The germline V gene encodes CDR1 MNHNY and CDR2 SVGAGI (reference sequence). The ends were cut back, 0 bases at V and 7 bases at J, with 7 bases in the middle. There are 13 residues in the CDR3. For the CDR3, the DNA is TGTGCCAGCAGTTACTCCGGACTAAATGAGCAGTTCTTC. It is translated as CASSYSGLNEQFF.

CDR3 in amino acids: CASSMSGPGGGNIQYF. In DNA, the CDR3 is TGTGCCAGCAGTATGTCGGGACCTGGGGGGGGAAACATTCAGTACTTC. The rearrangement joins TRBV28 to TRBJ2-4; 7 nucleotides agree with TRBD2. The germline V gene has CDR1 MDHEN and CDR2 SYDVKM. Trimming took 5 bases from V and 6 from J; bases not matched to a gene: 13. This CDR3 has 16 residues. The whole variable domain, remainder taken from reference TRBV28 and TRBJ2-4, is DVKVTQSSRYLVKRTGEKVFLECVQDMDHENMFWYRQDPGLGLRLIYFSYDVKMKEKGDIPEGYSVSREKKERFSLILESASTNQTSMYLCASSMSGPGGGNIQYFGAGTRLSVL.

This chain connects TRBV6-5 to TRBJ2-1; 8 bases line up with TRBD2. The CDR3 sequence is 16 residues long. Germline values: CDR1 MNHEY, CDR2 SVGAGI. The J segment lost 3 bases and the V segment lost 2 bases, leaving 6 bases of the junction unmatched. CDR3 nucleotides: TGTGCCAGCAGTTACCAGCCCCGGGGGGGCTACAATGAGCAGTTCTTC. It encodes CASSYQPRGGYNEQFF.

The CDR3 DNA reads as TGTGCCAGCAGGCCTGCAGTTAACTATGGCTACACCTTC. This translates into CASRPAVNYGYTF. The rearrangement uses TRBV28 and TRBJ1-2, with unresolved D. V lost 6 bases to trimming and J lost 1 base, with 9 bases between them. This CDR3 has 13 residues. Germline assignment: CDR1 MDHEN and CDR2 SYDVKM.

This clone has more than one count but fewer than ten. V usage is TRBV20-1 and J usage is TRBJ1-2; D unclear. This CDR3 has 10 amino acids. CDR1 and CDR2 (germline): DFQATT, SNEGSKA (reference sequence). Trimming took 4 bases from V and 7 from J, leaving 7 bases between them. CDR3 protein: CSAMSGGYTF. CDR3 DNA sequence: TGCAGTGCTATGAGTGGTGGCTACACCTTC.

This chain links TRBV19 with TRBJ2-7; D is perhaps TRBD1 (6 bases). Germline lookup yields CDR1 LNHDA and CDR2 SQIVND (reference sequence). The length of the CDR3 is 17 residues. Trimming shortened V by 0 bases and J by 5 bases, and 20 bases separated the two germline ends. CDR3 in amino acids: CASSIDEDPGVRDEQYF. As DNA, the CDR3 is TGTGCCAGTAGTATAGATGAGGACCCAGGGGTAAGGGACGAGCAGTACTTC.

The chain recombines TRBV19 with TRBJ2-7; D is unclear. The length of the CDR3 is 13 residues. Germline V CDR1 and CDR2: LNHDA, SQIVND (reference sequence). V was pared by 0 bases and J by 4 bases, with 7 bases between. CDR3 coding DNA: TGTGCCAGTAGTATAGATCCGGAGTACGAGCAGTACTTC. Its translation: CASSIDPEYEQYF.

The chain is built from TRBV7-2 and TRBJ2-2; D possibly corresponds to TRBD1 (6 bases). CDR3 size: 13 residues. Germline-derived CDR1 and CDR2 are SGHTA and FQGNSA. V lost 2 bases and J 5 bases, leaving 6 bases between the germline ends. CDR3 sequence reads: CASSLQGTGELFF. The CDR3 DNA follows: TGTGCCAGCAGCTTACAGGGGACCGGGGAGCTGTTTTTT.

The rearrangement joins TRBV7-3 to TRBJ2-4; 7 positions match TRBD1. V trimming: 6 bases; J trimming: 1 base; junction bases outside the gene matches: 9. The CDR3 is 16 amino acids. In germline, CDR1 is SGHTA, CDR2 FQGTGA. In DNA form, the CDR3 reads TGTGCCAGCAGTCCATCGACAGGGTGGGCCAAAAACATTCAGTACTTC. Translation: CASSPSTGWAKNIQYF.

This rearrangement joins TRBV7-3 to TRBJ1-6, with 8 bases matching TRBD1. The CDR3 covers 15 residues. The trim removed 1 base at V and 8 bases at J, leaving 4 bases unmatched. The germline CDR1 and CDR2 sequences are SGHTA and FQGTGA. The CDR3 spells CASSLSQGADSPLHF. CDR3 DNA: TGTGCCAGCAGCTTAAGTCAGGGGGCGGATTCACCCCTCCACTTT. Together with reference TRBV7-3 and TRBJ1-6, the CDR3 gives the full variable domain: GAGVSQTPSNKVTEKGKYVELRCDPISGHTALYWYRQSLGQGPEFLIYFQGTGAADDSGLPNDRFFAVRPEGSVSTLKIQRTERGDSAVYLCASSLSQGADSPLHFGNGTRLTVT.

This clone was seen at least ten times. The chain carries TRBV27 and TRBJ2-1; 8 nucleotides match TRBD2. Losses at the gene ends were 4 bases for V and 5 bases for J; bases not matched to a gene: 13. CDR1 MNHEY and CDR2 SMNVEV come from the germline V gene (reference sequence). The CDR3 has 17 residues. This CDR3 reads CASSYSPPGLGDNEQFF. The CDR3 DNA reads TGTGCCAGCAGTTACTCCCCCCCGGGACTAGGGGACAATGAGCAGTTCTTC.

V and J are TRBV6-6 and TRBJ1-6; D is undetermined. Germline CDR1 reads MNHNY; CDR2 reads SVGAGI (reference sequence). Trimming stripped 5 bases from V and 6 bases from J, with 8 bases between. There are 13 residues in the CDR3. This CDR3 reads CASSPGFNSPLHF. The CDR3 DNA sequence: TGTGCCAGCAGTCCCGGGTTTAATTCACCCCTCCACTTT.

The gene calls are TRBV19 and TRBJ2-7, with 13 nucleotides matching TRBD2. The CDR3 spans 14 residues. Trimming at V came to 10 bases and at J to 0 bases, leaving 3 bases not matched to a gene. Germline-derived CDR1 and CDR2 are LNHDA and SQIVND (reference sequence). CDR3 DNA sequence: TGTGCCACCGGGACTAGCGGGACCTCCTACGAGCAGTACTTC. Translating it yields CATGTSGTSYEQYF. Full variable domain (outside the CDR3, taken from reference TRBV19 and TRBJ2-7): DGGITQSPKYLFRKEGQNVTLSCEQNLNHDAMYWYRQDPGQGLRLIYYSQIVNDFQKGDIAEGYSVSREKKESFPLTVTSAQKNPTAFYLCATGTSGTSYEQYFGPGTRLTVT.